This T cell receptor (beta chain) was sequenced in a study of control samples from healthy donors and cancer patients. The germline V gene encodes CDR1 SGHTA and CDR2 FQGTGA. The V and J ends lost 1 base and 1 base respectively, with 12 bases between them. CDR3 size: 16 residues. The assay was immunoSEQ multiplex PCR, and TCRdb's table has in-frame clones only and misses some. The data contain some 37,000 clones, approximately 90% of them singletons. The sample taken for sequencing was blood. The chain carries TRBV7-3 and TRBJ2-3; D possibly corresponds to TRBD2 (5 bases). This clonotype originated in a woman aged 50 to 60 in good health. The CDR3 nucleotides read TGTGCCAGCAGCTTAATTCGGGGTTCGGGCACAGATACGCAGTATTTT. It codes for CASSLIRGSGTDTQYF.